These 27 T cell receptor beta chains came from one sample sequenced in a study of response to subunit inactivated influenza vaccine. Each CDR3 protein gets one entry after TCRdb re-called the RT-PCR reads with MiXCR. The sample has roughly 570,000 distinct CDR3 sequences; approximately 15% are singletons. Sequencing was performed on PBMCs from blood, taken about 12 days after vaccination. These receptors were obtained from a man aged 50 to 60 who received an inactivated influenza vaccine.

CDR3 protein: CASSQEGRAGYTF. The CDR3 DNA follows: TGTGCCAGCAGCCAAGAGGGAAGGGCGGGCTACACCTTC. The chain carries TRBV4-2 and TRBJ1-2; unclear D gene. The germline V gene encodes CDR1 LGHNA and CDR2 YNFKEQ. The CDR3 loop spans 13 amino acids. Trimming removed 0 bases from V and 8 bases from J, with 10 bases in between.

In its sample, this clonotype was seen a few times. This chain connects TRBV7-6 to TRBJ2-1, with TRBD1 matching 7 bases. The CDR3 extends over 15 amino acids. Germline CDR1 and CDR2: SGHVS and FNYEAQ. V lost 6 bases to trimming and J lost 8 bases; unmatched junction nucleotides: 13. The CDR3 nucleotides are TGTGCCAGCAGTGTAGGGACAGCCCAGCAGGATGAGCAGTTCTTC. This encodes CASSVGTAQQDEQFF.

This clonotype was detected a few times. V is TRBV20-1 and J is TRBJ2-7; D perhaps matches TRBD1 (6 bases). This CDR3 spans 13 amino acids. V was pared by 4 bases and J by 3 bases, with 13 bases between. CDR1 is DFQATT, CDR2 SNEGSKA, per germline (reference sequence). Written as DNA, the CDR3 is TGCAGTGCTAACCGGGACACCTTCTACGAGCAGTACTTC. Translation: CSANRDTFYEQYF.

The V gene is TRBV19, the J gene TRBJ2-3, with D maybe TRBD2 (5 bases). From germline, CDR1 is LNHDA and CDR2 SQIVND (reference sequence). The CDR3 loop spans 14 amino acids. The germline V and J ends were trimmed by 6 bases and 2 bases, with 12 bases remaining between them. The CDR3 DNA is TGTGCCAGTAGCACCGGCGGGTACACAGATACGCAGTATTTT. Translation gives CASSTGGYTDTQYF.

This clonotype turned up a few times. V usage is TRBV28 and J usage is TRBJ1-1, with a tentative D call TRBD1 (5 bases). The germline CDR1 and CDR2 sequences are MDHEN and SYDVKM. V shed 5 bases and J shed 3 bases, with 16 bases lying between them. This CDR3 is built from 15 residues. The CDR3 nucleotides read TGTGCCAGCAGTGGGGAGATCACGGGACACACTGAAGCTTTCTTT. The encoded protein is CASSGEITGHTEAFF.

The table lists this clonotype with a few counts. The chain has TRBV2 and TRBJ2-7; D ambiguous. CDR1 SNHLY and CDR2 FYNNEI come from the germline V gene. V was shortened by 6 bases and J by 5 bases, with 11 bases between the two germline ends. The CDR3 is made up of 12 amino acids. CDR3 residues: CASSAIKDEQYF. The CDR3 DNA reads as TGTGCCAGCAGCGCCATCAAGGACGAGCAGTACTTC.

This clonotype has a count of ten or more. The rearrangement uses TRBV7-9 and TRBJ2-3; D is unresolved. V was pared by 1 base and J by 0 bases, with 8 bases between. The CDR3 is 15 amino acids. Germline CDR1 and CDR2: SEHNR and FQNEAQ (reference sequence). CDR3 protein: CASSLGPSSTDTQYF. CDR3 DNA sequence: TGTGCCAGCAGCTTAGGACCCTCTAGCACAGATACGCAGTATTTT.

The sample holds a few counts of this clonotype. This may be a read error: a much more frequent sequence differs by one nucleotide. The genes are TRBV7-9 and TRBJ2-7; no reliable D call. The germline V and J ends were trimmed by 5 bases and 3 bases, with 5 bases remaining between them. The germline CDR1 and CDR2 sequences are SEHNR and FQNEAQ (reference sequence). The CDR3 is 11 amino acids. The CDR3 reads CASSPVYEQYF. In DNA form, the CDR3 reads TGTGCCAGCAGCCCAGTCTACGAGCAGTACTTC. Full variable domain (rest looked up from reference TRBV7-9 and TRBJ2-7): DTGVSQNPRHKITKRGQNVTFRCDPISEHNRLYWYRQTLGQGPEFLTYFQNEAQLEKSRLLSDRFSAERPKGSFSTLEIQRTEQGDSAMYLCASSPVYEQYFGPGTRLTVT.

Only a few counts were recorded for this clonotype. The J gene is TRBJ2-1, the V gene TRBV7-3; tentative D call: TRBD2 (5 bases). Germline loops: CDR1 SGHTA, CDR2 FQGTGA. V was shortened by 4 bases and J by 8 bases, with 24 bases between the two germline ends. The CDR3 is 17 residues long. The CDR3 here is CASSSPIRGMLYDEQFF. The CDR3 DNA is TGTGCCAGCAGCTCCCCCATTCGGGGTATGTTATACGATGAGCAGTTCTTC.

This chain connects TRBV11-2 to TRBJ1-6; D call uncertain. In germline, CDR1 is SGHAT, CDR2 FQNNGV. The ends were cut back, 1 base at V and 6 bases at J, with 10 bases in the middle. This CDR3 contains 15 residues. This CDR3 reads CASSLAESLNSPLHF. Written as DNA, the CDR3 is TGTGCCAGCAGCTTAGCTGAATCCCTTAATTCACCCCTCCACTTT.

The chain recombines TRBV7-2 with TRBJ2-3, with TRBD1 matching 9 bases. This CDR3 is 17 amino acids long. Germline lookup yields CDR1 SGHTA and CDR2 FQGNSA. After removal of 5 bases from V and 2 bases from J, the junction contained 11 bases not matched to a gene. CDR3 amino acids: CASSTAGQGVFTDTQYF. The CDR3 DNA reads TGTGCCAGCAGCACGGCGGGACAGGGAGTTTTCACAGATACGCAGTATTTT.

The chain has TRBV20-1 and TRBJ2-5, with 14 positions matching TRBD2. CDR1 DFQATT and CDR2 SNEGSKA come from the germline V gene (reference sequence). The CDR3 sequence is 17 residues long. CDR3: CAHGTSGGGVGQETQYF. The CDR3 DNA sequence: TGCGCCCACGGGACTAGCGGGGGAGGGGTGGGCCAAGAGACCCAGTACTTC.

This clonotype was detected a few times. The chain links TRBV20-1 to TRBJ2-3; TRBD2 matches at 14 bases. CDR3 length: 17 residues. Germline values: CDR1 DFQATT, CDR2 SNEGSKA (reference sequence). V shed 6 bases, J shed 4 bases, and the junction held 12 bases outside the gene matches. The CDR3 sequence: CSASPTSGRAISDTQYF. The CDR3 coding sequence is TGCAGTGCGAGCCCGACTAGCGGGAGGGCGATTTCAGATACGCAGTATTTT.

This clonotype was counted many times. The CDR3 spells CASREPGKETQYF. The DNA of the CDR3 is TGTGCCAGCAGAGAACCCGGCAAGGAGACCCAGTACTTC. The V gene is TRBV25-1, the J gene TRBJ2-5; the D is unclear. Between the trimmed V and J ends, which lost 6 bases and 5 bases, there was a span of 13 bases. The CDR3 is 13 amino acids. Per the germline V gene, CDR1 is MGHDK and CDR2 is SYGVNS. The full variable domain, its missing parts supplied by reference TRBV25-1 and TRBJ2-5, is EADIYQTPRYLVIGTGKKITLECSQTMGHDKMYWYQQDPGMELHLIHYSYGVNSTEKGDLSSESTVSRIRTEHFPLTLESARPSHTSQYLCASREPGKETQYFGPGTRLLVL.

The chain is built from TRBV20-1 and TRBJ2-2, with 10 bases aligning to TRBD2. J was trimmed by 6 bases and V by 0 bases; bases with no gene match: 4. Germline values: CDR1 DFQATT, CDR2 SNEGSKA (reference sequence). The CDR3 is 15 amino acids. CDR3 in amino acids: CSAREPGLASGELFF. Here the CDR3 DNA reads TGCAGTGCTAGAGAGCCGGGACTAGCGTCCGGGGAGCTGTTTTTT.

The chain combines TRBV23-1 with TRBJ2-7; D is uncertain. TRBV23-1 is noted as an ORF with a role that remains uncertain. The CDR3 is 15 residues long. The V and J ends lost 4 bases and 3 bases respectively, with 16 bases between them. The CDR3 DNA reads as TGCGCCAGCAGTCCAATCCGTGGCCGCGGCTACGAGCAGTACTTC. It translates to CASSPIRGRGYEQYF.

The CDR3 reads CASSLEAGTAEQFF. The CDR3 DNA follows: TGCGCCAGCAGCTTGGAGGCGGGGACGGCTGAGCAGTTCTTC. The V and J genes are TRBV5-1 and TRBJ2-1, with TRBD2 as a possible D gene (6 bases). This CDR3 has 14 residues. Trimming shortened V by 0 bases and J by 9 bases, and 13 bases separated the two germline ends. Germline V CDR1 and CDR2: SGHRS, YFSETQ.

This clonotype was counted between two and nine times. The V gene is TRBV9, the J gene TRBJ2-1; D is unresolved. V was shortened by 1 base and J by 9 bases, with 11 bases between the two germline ends. The CDR3 runs to 13 residues. Looked up from germline, CDR1 is SGDLS and CDR2 is YYNGEE. For the CDR3, the DNA is TGTGCCAGCAGCGTACTGTCCTCTTCTGAGCAGTTCTTC. Translated: CASSVLSSSEQFF.

This clonotype was seen a few times. V is TRBV7-2 and J is TRBJ1-5; no definite D call. This CDR3 region has 14 residues. The germline V and J ends were trimmed by 2 bases and 3 bases, with 8 bases remaining between them. Germline CDR1 SGHTA, CDR2 FQGNSA. CDR3 amino acids: CASSLNFLNQPQHF. CDR3 in DNA: TGTGCCAGCAGCTTAAATTTTCTCAATCAGCCCCAGCATTTT. The complete variable domain, with remaining parts taken from reference TRBV7-2 and TRBJ1-5, reads GAGVSQSPSNKVTEKGKDVELRCDPISGHTALYWYRQSLGQGLEFLIYFQGNSAPDKSGLPSDRFSAERTGGSVSTLTIQRTQQEDSAVYLCASSLNFLNQPQHFGDGTRLSIL.

This clonotype was recorded many times. This rearrangement joins TRBV12-3 or TRBV12-4 to TRBJ1-2; no clear D. Deletions cut 3 bases from V and 0 bases from J, with 8 bases between. The CDR3 totals 14 residues. The CDR3 loop reads CASSLGGTNYGYTF. DNA of the CDR3: TGTGCCAGCAGTTTGGGAGGGACTAACTATGGCTACACCTTC.

This chain uses TRBV21-1 with TRBJ2-1; the table's D call TRBD1 went unverified against the DNA. TRBV21-1 is marked as a pseudogene. This CDR3 is 20 amino acids long. The CDR3, as DNA: TGTGCCAGCAGCAAAATAGGCCGCGGGGGCATTAGAAGCTCCTACAATGAGCAGTTCTTC. Its translation: CASSKIGRGGIRSSYNEQFF.

This clonotype occurred a few times. This chain connects TRBV11-1 to TRBJ2-1; 7 bases match TRBD1. CDR3 length: 15 residues. The germline V gene has CDR1 SGHAT and CDR2 FQDESV (reference sequence). The junction had 3 bases not matched to a gene; V was cut back by 3 bases and J by 1 base. The CDR3 coding sequence is TGTGCCAGCAGCTTTACCAGGGGGTCCTACAATGAGCAGTTCTTC. Translating it yields CASSFTRGSYNEQFF. The full variable domain, with the rest looked up from reference TRBV11-1 and TRBJ2-1, is EAEVAQSPRYKITEKSQAVAFWCDPISGHATLYWYRQILGQGPELLVQFQDESVVDDSQLPKDRFSAERLKGVDSTLKIQPAELGDSAMYLCASSFTRGSYNEQFFGPGTRLTVL.

In regard to this clonotype: One end of the junction does not line up with germline, which may come from a read error. The V and J genes are TRBV10-2 and TRBJ1-1; D perhaps matches TRBD1 (5 bases). There are 14 residues in the CDR3. CDR1 WSHSY and CDR2 SAAADI come from the germline V gene. The CDR3 coding sequence is TGCGCCAGCAGTGTCGGGGGTATGAAAACTGAAGCTTTCTTT. Protein: CASSVGGMKTEAFF.

The chain couples TRBV20-1 to TRBJ2-1; D perhaps matches TRBD1 (5 bases). V lost 4 bases to trimming and J lost 2 bases, with 6 bases between them. Germline CDR1 and CDR2: DFQATT and SNEGSKA (reference sequence). This CDR3 has 12 residues. The CDR3 DNA sequence: TGCAGTGCTACACAGGCCTACAATGAGCAGTTCTTC. Translated: CSATQAYNEQFF.

Only a few counts were recorded for this clonotype. The chain recombines TRBV5-1 with TRBJ2-1; D unresolved. There are 17 residues in the CDR3. The V gene lost 0 bases and the J gene lost 3 bases, with 16 bases spanning the gap. Germline V lookup: CDR1 SGHRS, CDR2 YFSETQ. This CDR3 is CASSLAGPRSIYNEQFF. The CDR3 coding sequence is TGCGCCAGCAGCTTGGCCGGTCCGAGATCTATCTACAATGAGCAGTTCTTC.

There are many counts of this clonotype. The chain joins TRBV5-1 to TRBJ2-1; 8 bases agree with TRBD1. CDR1 and CDR2 from the germline V gene are SGHRS and YFSETQ. This CDR3 is built from 15 residues. Trimming removed 2 bases from V and 2 bases from J; junction bases left unmatched: 3. CDR3 loop: CASSLLQGAYNEQFF. DNA for the CDR3: TGCGCCAGCAGCTTATTACAGGGGGCCTACAATGAGCAGTTCTTC.

The chain carries TRBV5-1 and TRBJ2-7, with 13 nucleotides matching TRBD2. The CDR3 extends over 15 amino acids. V was pared by 4 bases and J by 6 bases, with 7 bases of the junction left unmatched. CDR1 and CDR2 (germline): SGHRS, YFSETQ. As DNA, the CDR3 is TGCGCCAGCAGCACACTAGCGGGAGGGACCTGCGAGCAGTACTTC. Protein sequence: CASSTLAGGTCEQYF.